These 25 T cell receptor beta chains originate from one sample sequenced in a study of Ad26.COV2.S vaccination and SARS-CoV-2 variants. Treatment: around 19 received Ad26.COV2.S at low or high dose, single or two shots; about five received placebo; per-sample allocation not given. The investigators took samples on day 63 after the first vaccine or placebo injection. Sequenced by immunoSEQ multiplex PCR; TCRdb stores in-frame clones only, minus some. The profile shows roughly 420,000 clones, roughly 90% of them singletons. Sample: peripheral blood, taken in a trial of Ad26.COV2.S vaccine versus placebo. All receptors come from a person between 18 and 59 years old who received the Ad26.COV2.S COVID-19 vaccine or a placebo.

This sequence joins TRBV7-2 and TRBJ2-3; TRBD2 matches 11 bases. The germline gives CDR1 SGHTA, CDR2 FQGNSA. The CDR3 covers 18 residues. The ends lost 5 bases at V and 0 bases at J; junction bases unmatched: 10. CDR3: CASSPARSGGGSTDTQYF. The CDR3 DNA reads TGTGCCAGCAGCCCTGCCCGTAGCGGGGGGGGTAGCACAGATACGCAGTATTTT.

The chain employs TRBV11-2 and TRBJ2-1; 10 nucleotides line up with TRBD1. The J segment lost 3 bases and the V segment lost 5 bases, leaving 10 bases of the junction unmatched. Germline V gives CDR1 SGHAT, CDR2 FQNNGV. The CDR3 length is 17 residues. CDR3 amino acids: CASSPRGDRGIYNEQFF. CDR3 DNA: TGTGCCAGCAGCCCCCGAGGGGACAGGGGTATCTACAATGAGCAGTTCTTC.

The rearrangement links TRBV4-3 to TRBJ2-5; no clear D. This CDR3 region has 16 residues. Germline CDR1 is LGHNA and CDR2 is YSLEER. Trimming took off 0 bases at V and 0 bases at J, with 11 bases between the two ends. CDR3 bases: TGCGCCAGCAGCCAAGATAGTTTGGGGTACCAAGAGACCCAGTACTTC. This translates into CASSQDSLGYQETQYF.

The chain employs TRBV2 and TRBJ1-3, with a tentative D call TRBD1 (5 bases). The length of the CDR3 is 15 residues. The ends were cut back, 8 bases at V and 0 bases at J, with 14 bases in the middle. Per the germline V gene, CDR1 is SNHLY and CDR2 is FYNNEI. The DNA for the CDR3 is TGTGCCAGCGGGGACGCAGCAAGCTCTGGAAACACCATATATTTT. The encoded protein is CASGDAASSGNTIYF.

The chain has TRBV7-3 and TRBJ2-1; D is unclear. Trimming left V 5 bases short and J 6 bases short, with 17 bases between. The CDR3 totals 15 residues. Germline values: CDR1 SGHTA, CDR2 FQGTGA. The CDR3 nucleotides read TGTGCCAGCAGCCCTGCTGGGCCACGGGCCAATGAGCAGTTCTTC. Translation gives CASSPAGPRANEQFF.

The chain joins TRBV4-1 to TRBJ2-1; no definite D call. The CDR3 consists of 16 residues. The V end was cut by 0 bases, the J end by 2 bases, with 11 bases between. Germline loops: CDR1 MGHRA, CDR2 YSYEKL. CDR3 bases: TGCGCCAGCAGCCAAGAATCGGGTGTCACCTACAATGAGCAGTTCTTC. Encoded protein: CASSQESGVTYNEQFF.

This clone was counted only a few times. The rearrangement uses TRBV24-1 and TRBJ2-7; D may be TRBD1 (6 bases). The CDR3 spans 13 residues. Germline V lookup: CDR1 KGHDR, CDR2 SFDVKD. The V and J ends lost 0 bases and 5 bases respectively, with 7 bases between them. In nucleotides, the CDR3 is TGTGCCACCAGTGATTTGCCAGGGGACGAGCAGTACTTC. It yields the protein CATSDLPGDEQYF.

V gene TRBV7-6 combines with J gene TRBJ1-6, with D maybe TRBD1 (5 bases). Per the germline V gene, CDR1 is SGHVS and CDR2 is FNYEAQ. Trimming cost V 1 base and J 7 bases, with 8 bases left between them. The CDR3 has 14 amino acids. As DNA, the CDR3 is TGTGCCAGCAGCTTAGATAGGGGCAATTCACCCCTCCACTTT. It yields the protein CASSLDRGNSPLHF.

The V and J genes are TRBV29-1 and TRBJ1-1; unclear D gene. In germline, CDR1 is SQVTM, CDR2 ANQGSEA. Trimming stripped 6 bases from V and 2 bases from J, with 7 bases between. The CDR3 is 11 amino acids. The CDR3: CSVNVNTEAFF. The CDR3 nucleotides read TGCAGCGTCAACGTAAACACTGAAGCTTTCTTT.

This chain's CDR3 is CATSREDSGHLYNEQFF. CDR3 DNA: TGTGCCACCAGCAGAGAAGACTCGGGACACCTCTACAATGAGCAGTTCTTC. The gene calls are TRBV15 and TRBJ2-1, with D possibly being TRBD1 (6 bases). Germline assignment: CDR1 LNHNV and CDR2 YYDKDF (reference sequence). V was trimmed by 0 bases and J by 3 bases, leaving 15 bases between them. This CDR3 contains 17 residues.

The chain is built from TRBV2 and TRBJ1-4; D call uncertain. This CDR3 comprises 15 residues. V was trimmed by 3 bases and J by 7 bases, leaving 15 bases between them. Germline CDR1 is SNHLY and CDR2 is FYNNEI. The DNA for the CDR3 is TGTGCCAGCAGTGACTCCTGGCCCTTGGGTGAAAAACTGTTTTTT. Protein: CASSDSWPLGEKLFF. The full variable domain, with the rest looked up from reference TRBV2 and TRBJ1-4, is EPEVTQTPSHQVTQMGQEVILRCVPISNHLYFYWYRQILGQKVEFLVSFYNNEISEKSEIFDDQFSVERPDGSNFTLKIRSTKLEDSAMYFCASSDSWPLGEKLFFGSGTQLSVL.

The chain combines TRBV12-3 or TRBV12-4 with TRBJ2-7, with D hard to call. Between the trimmed V and J ends, which lost 3 bases and 3 bases, there was a span of 6 bases. The CDR3 has 12 residues. Written as DNA, the CDR3 is TGTGCCAGCAGTTTTGTGATCTACGAGCAGTACTTC. The encoded protein is CASSFVIYEQYF.

This chain uses TRBV10-1 with TRBJ1-5, with D perhaps TRBD1 (5 bases). CDR3 length equals 14 residues. From germline, CDR1 is WNHNN and CDR2 SYGVQD (reference sequence). V dropped 7 bases and J dropped 2 bases, with 12 bases sitting between them. The DNA of the CDR3 is TGCGCCAGCACGGGGACCTTAGGCAATCAGCCCCAGCATTTT. This encodes CASTGTLGNQPQHF.

The genes are TRBV7-6 and TRBJ2-1; D is undetermined. V dropped 6 bases and J dropped 5 bases, with 8 bases sitting between them. This CDR3 region has 12 residues. From germline, CDR1 is SGHVS and CDR2 FNYEAQ. The CDR3, as DNA: TGTGCCAGCAGTATCTGGAACAATGAGCAGTTCTTC. Protein: CASSIWNNEQFF.

This clone was seen just once. The chain links TRBV7-9 to TRBJ1-1; the match to TRBD1 covers 10 bases. In germline, CDR1 is SEHNR, CDR2 FQNEAQ (reference sequence). This CDR3 is built from 16 residues. V trimming: 4 bases; J trimming: 1 base; junction bases outside the gene matches: 6. The CDR3 DNA reads as TGTGCCAGCAGCTCGCGGGACAGGGGTTGGAACACTGAAGCTTTCTTT. Residues: CASSSRDRGWNTEAFF.

This rearrangement joins TRBV10-3 to TRBJ2-5; D may correspond to TRBD1 or TRBD2 (5 bases each). The CDR3 is made up of 13 amino acids. Germline assignment: CDR1 ENHRY and CDR2 SYGVKD. V shed 6 bases and J shed 2 bases, with 10 bases lying between them. The CDR3 spells CAISRGSQETQYF. The CDR3 DNA sequence: TGTGCCATCAGCCGGGGCAGTCAAGAGACCCAGTACTTC.

V is TRBV5-1 and J is TRBJ2-7; 8 nucleotides align to TRBD1. CDR1 and CDR2 from the germline V gene are SGHRS and YFSETQ. Trimming cost V 0 bases and J 3 bases; bases outside gene matches: 5. This CDR3 is 15 amino acids long. In DNA form, the CDR3 reads TGCGCCAGCAGCTTGGCCCCAGGGGGCAACTACGAGCAGTACTTC. This sequence encodes CASSLAPGGNYEQYF.

The chain employs TRBV6-2 or TRBV6-3 and TRBJ2-5; D gene uncertain. The CDR3 runs to 13 residues. Germline V CDR1 and CDR2: MNHEY, SVGEGT. V was clipped by 2 bases and J by 9 bases, with 13 bases between them. CDR3 amino acids: CASSYAYRDSQYF. CDR3 bases: TGTGCCAGCAGTTACGCCTACAGAGACTCCCAGTACTTC.

This clone was recorded once. J is TRBJ2-3 and V is TRBV7-6; D is possibly TRBD2 (6 bases). V gave up 3 bases and J gave up 1 base, with 8 bases separating them. The CDR3 totals 14 residues. CDR1 SGHVS and CDR2 FNYEAQ come from the germline V gene. CDR3 sequence: CASSFASGTDTQYF. As DNA, the CDR3 is TGTGCCAGCAGCTTTGCTAGCGGCACAGATACGCAGTATTTT.

This sequence joins TRBV27 and TRBJ1-1, with TRBD1 as a possible D gene (5 bases). This CDR3 has 13 residues. V gave up 5 bases and J gave up 5 bases, with 12 bases separating them. Germline lookup yields CDR1 MNHEY and CDR2 SMNVEV (reference sequence). The CDR3 here is CASSLRVGTEAFF. DNA for the CDR3: TGTGCCAGCAGTCTCAGGGTCGGTACTGAAGCTTTCTTT.

Note on this clone: The sample contains more than one DNA sequence encoding this CDR3. The J gene is TRBJ1-1, the V gene TRBV4-3; unclear D gene. V was shortened by 1 base and J by 1 base, with 4 bases between the two germline ends. Germline CDR1 LGHNA, CDR2 YSLEER. The CDR3 spans 13 residues. The CDR3 here is CASSQGRNTEAFF. In nucleotides, the CDR3 is TGCGCCAGCAGCCAAGGACGGAACACTGAAGCTTTCTTT.

The chain links TRBV24-1 to TRBJ2-3, with D unclear. Germline V CDR1 and CDR2: KGHDR, SFDVKD. The CDR3 is 17 residues long. Deletions cut 4 bases from V and 1 base from J, with 17 bases between. CDR3 region: CATSDSVGLFGTDTQYF. CDR3 in DNA: TGTGCCACCAGTGACTCCGTTGGTCTTTTTGGCACAGATACGCAGTATTTT.

The chain links TRBV13 to TRBJ1-3; D is perhaps TRBD1 (5 bases). Germline V lookup: CDR1 PRHDT, CDR2 FYEKMQ (reference sequence). This CDR3 comprises 15 residues. The ends were cut back, 5 bases at V and 7 bases at J, with 18 bases in the middle. This chain's CDR3 is CASSLGWGVENTIYF. CDR3 DNA: TGTGCCAGCAGCCTCGGTTGGGGGGTAGAGAACACCATATATTTT. The full variable domain, with the rest looked up from reference TRBV13 and TRBJ1-3, is AAGVIQSPRHLIKEKRETATLKCYPIPRHDTVYWYQQGPGQDPQFLISFYEKMQSDKGSIPDRFSAQQFSDYHSELNMSSLELGDSALYFCASSLGWGVENTIYFGEGSWLTVV.

The gene calls are TRBV9 and TRBJ2-5; 8 bases are a match to TRBD1. J gave up 5 bases and V 1 base, and 10 bases lay outside the gene matches. This CDR3 is 16 amino acids long. Per the germline V gene, CDR1 is SGDLS and CDR2 is YYNGEE. The CDR3 DNA sequence: TGTGCCAGCAGCGTAAGTGGACAGGGAGGCTTGGAGACCCAGTACTTC. It is translated as CASSVSGQGGLETQYF. Looking up the rest from reference TRBV9 and TRBJ2-5 gives the full variable domain: DSGVTQTPKHLITATGQRVTLRCSPRSGDLSVYWYQQSLDQGLQFLIQYYNGEERAKGNILERFSAQQFPDLHSELNLSSLELGDSALYFCASSVSGQGGLETQYFGPGTRLLVL.

The rearrangement uses TRBV15 and TRBJ2-7; 9 bases are shared with TRBD1. The CDR3 loop spans 17 amino acids. Germline V gives CDR1 LNHNV, CDR2 YYDKDF (reference sequence). V was pared by 0 bases and J by 7 bases, with 13 bases of the junction left unmatched. The CDR3 reads CATSRDLGDRDLTEQYF. The CDR3 region has the DNA TGTGCCACCAGCAGAGATCTAGGGGACAGGGACCTAACTGAGCAGTACTTC. Based on the CDR3 plus reference TRBV15 and TRBJ2-7, the full variable domain is DAMVIQNPRYQVTQFGKPVTLSCSQTLNHNVMYWYQQKSSQAPKLLFHYYDKDFNNEADTPDNFQSRRPNTSFCFLDIRSPGLGDTAMYLCATSRDLGDRDLTEQYFGPGTRLTVT.